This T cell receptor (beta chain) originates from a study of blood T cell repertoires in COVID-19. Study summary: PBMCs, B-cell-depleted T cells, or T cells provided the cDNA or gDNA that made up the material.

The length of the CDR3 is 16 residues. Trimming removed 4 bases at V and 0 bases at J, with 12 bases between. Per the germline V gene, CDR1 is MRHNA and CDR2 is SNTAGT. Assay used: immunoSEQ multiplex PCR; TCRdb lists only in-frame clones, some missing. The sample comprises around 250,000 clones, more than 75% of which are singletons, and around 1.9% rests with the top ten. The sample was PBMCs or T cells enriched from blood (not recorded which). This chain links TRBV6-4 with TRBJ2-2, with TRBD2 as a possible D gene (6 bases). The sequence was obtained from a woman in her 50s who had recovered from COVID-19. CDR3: CASSAFGGANTGELFF. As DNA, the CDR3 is TGTGCCAGCAGTGCCTTCGGGGGAGCGAACACCGGGGAGCTGTTTTTT.